Below, 29 T cell receptor beta chains from the same sample are listed, as sequenced in a study of T-cell memory formation after mild COVID-19. Using its own MiXCR run on the 5' RACE reads, TCRdb lists one record per CDR3 protein. The sample comprises 40,000 to 60,000 distinct CDR3 sequences, approximately 8% of which are singletons, and roughly 1.4% rests with the top ten. The sequencing sample was made of PBMCs or a T cell subset sorted from them (not recorded which). The receptors shown here come from a man aged 18 to 29 who had mild COVID-19 (a few samples of this study predate the infection). Cell type and time point are not known.

This clonotype appeared a few times. The genes are TRBV20-1 and TRBJ2-3; D unresolved. V lost 3 bases, J lost 5 bases, and 9 bases lay in between. From germline, CDR1 is DFQATT and CDR2 SNEGSKA (reference sequence). There are 12 residues in the CDR3. This CDR3 reads CSASRALDTQYF. The CDR3 region has the DNA TGCAGTGCTAGCCGGGCCCTAGATACGCAGTATTTT.

A few counts support this clonotype. V usage is TRBV5-4 and J usage is TRBJ1-2, with 9 bases that match TRBD1. Germline values: CDR1 SGHNT, CDR2 YYREEE (reference sequence). The CDR3 runs 15 residues. J gave up 3 bases and V 4 bases, and 7 bases lay outside the gene matches. The CDR3 sequence: CASSKPTGGDYGYTF. CDR3 DNA sequence: TGTGCCAGCAGCAAGCCGACAGGGGGAGACTATGGCTACACCTTC.

This clonotype has a handful of counts. CDR3 DNA sequence: TGTGCCAGCAGTCCGCGGGGCGGGGGCCAAGATACGCAGTATTTT. Its translation is CASSPRGGGQDTQYF. This sequence joins TRBV6-5 and TRBJ2-3, with D possibly matching TRBD2 (7 bases). Trimming pared 5 bases from V and 5 bases from J, leaving 17 bases between. This CDR3 region has 15 residues. Germline-derived CDR1 and CDR2 are MNHEY and SVGAGI.

Only a few counts were recorded for this clonotype. The chain couples TRBV20-1 to TRBJ1-1, with a possible D match to TRBD1 (6 bases). The V gene lost 0 bases and the J gene lost 1 base, with 12 bases spanning the gap. CDR3 length: 15 residues. Germline values: CDR1 DFQATT, CDR2 SNEGSKA (reference sequence). The CDR3 sequence is CSARDRGRGNTEAFF. The CDR3 nucleotides are TGCAGTGCTAGAGATCGTGGCAGGGGGAACACTGAAGCTTTCTTT.

This clonotype has ten or more counts. V gene TRBV5-1 combines with J gene TRBJ2-3; no clear D. The CDR3 runs 14 residues. Germline CDR1 and CDR2: SGHRS and YFSETQ. Trimming removed 3 bases at V and 3 bases at J, with 11 bases between. The CDR3 DNA reads TGCGCCAGCAGCTGGACCTTCGGGACAGATACGCAGTATTTT. Translating gives CASSWTFGTDTQYF.

The rearrangement joins TRBV7-2 to TRBJ1-4, with D possibly TRBD1 on 6 matching bases. Per the germline V gene, CDR1 is SGHTA and CDR2 is FQGNSA. The CDR3 extends over 14 amino acids. Trimming stripped 3 bases from V and 10 bases from J, with 15 bases between. The CDR3: CASSFSSDRSKLFF. The CDR3, as DNA: TGTGCCAGCAGCTTCTCTTCGGACAGATCAAAACTGTTTTTT.

This clonotype was detected ten times or more. For the CDR3, the DNA is TGTGCCAGCAGCCACGGACTAGAGAATGAGCAGTTCTTC. Its translation: CASSHGLENEQFF. The rearrangement links TRBV4-2 to TRBJ2-1, with TRBD2 matching 7 bases. Trimming at V came to 3 bases and at J to 7 bases, leaving 3 bases not matched to a gene. The CDR3 loop spans 13 amino acids. Germline V CDR1 and CDR2: LGHNA, YNFKEQ.

This clonotype has a count of ten or more. This sequence joins TRBV29-1 and TRBJ2-3; D remains unclear. CDR3 length: 13 amino acids. The germline V gene encodes CDR1 SQVTM and CDR2 ANQGSEA. V lost 5 bases to trimming and J lost 0 bases, with 9 bases between them. The CDR3 nucleotides read TGCAGCGTTAACGTGGGGAGCACAGATACGCAGTATTTT. Residues: CSVNVGSTDTQYF.

The chain recombines TRBV11-2 with TRBJ2-2, with 9 bases lining up with TRBD1. J lost 9 bases, V lost 1 base, and 12 bases had no gene match. Germline-derived CDR1 and CDR2 are SGHAT and FQNNGV. This CDR3 is built from 17 residues. CDR3 in DNA: TGTGCCAGCAGCTTAGTGGAGGGACAGGGCCATCACTGGGAGCTGTTTTTT. Protein: CASSLVEGQGHHWELFF.

This clonotype was recorded a few times. The chain carries TRBV5-1 and TRBJ2-3; a possible D gene is TRBD2 (7 bases). The ends were cut back, 4 bases at V and 10 bases at J, with 19 bases in the middle. The germline CDR1 and CDR2 sequences are SGHRS and YFSETQ. This CDR3 has 14 amino acids. CDR3 in DNA: TGCGCCAGCAGCCTCGGTGAGGGGGGGCTTGCGCAGTATTTT. Translated: CASSLGEGGLAQYF.

This clonotype came up many times. The V gene is TRBV18, the J gene TRBJ1-6, with a possible D match to TRBD1 (6 bases). There are 16 residues in the CDR3. The germline V gene encodes CDR1 KGHSH and CDR2 LQKENI. V lost 3 bases, J lost 7 bases, and 16 bases lay in between. The DNA for the CDR3 is TGTGCCAGCTCACCTCCAGCGGGGGGCCCCAATTCACCCCTCCACTTT. The encoded protein is CASSPPAGGPNSPLHF.

This clonotype showed up just a few times. This chain uses TRBV11-2 with TRBJ1-5; tentative D call: TRBD1 (5 bases). Germline CDR1 SGHAT, CDR2 FQNNGV. The CDR3 runs to 12 residues. V lost 5 bases and J 9 bases, leaving 11 bases between the germline ends. The CDR3 protein is CASSPGRGPQHF. CDR3 in DNA: TGTGCCAGCAGCCCGGGTAGGGGGCCCCAGCATTTT.

This clonotype was picked up many times. This rearrangement joins TRBV12-3 or TRBV12-4 to TRBJ2-3, with 7 bases aligning to TRBD1. This CDR3 region has 13 residues. After removal of 5 bases from V and 4 bases from J, the junction contained 3 bases not matched to a gene. The CDR3 region has the DNA TGTGCCAGCAGTGCCACAGGGGCAGATACGCAGTATTTT. This sequence encodes CASSATGADTQYF.

The chain is built from TRBV6-2 or TRBV6-3 and TRBJ1-5; no firm D call. The CDR3 sequence is 12 residues long. Trimming shortened V by 2 bases and J by 7 bases, and 6 bases separated the two germline ends. Germline V gives CDR1 MNHEY, CDR2 SVGEGT. The CDR3 reads CASSYPSQPQHF. In nucleotides, the CDR3 is TGTGCCAGCAGTTACCCGTCGCAGCCCCAGCATTTT.

The J gene is TRBJ2-2, the V gene TRBV12-5; D might be TRBD1 (5 bases). This CDR3 comprises 15 residues. CDR1 and CDR2 from the germline V gene are LGHNT and FRNRAP. Trimming left V 5 bases short and J 5 bases short, with 15 bases between. CDR3 residues: CASGARDSSTGELFF. Written as DNA, the CDR3 is TGTGCTAGTGGTGCCCGTGACAGCTCAACCGGGGAGCTGTTTTTT.

This clonotype was seen at least ten times. V is TRBV7-2 and J is TRBJ2-5; 7 bases are shared with TRBD2. Trimming cost V 5 bases and J 2 bases; bases outside gene matches: 2. In germline, CDR1 is SGHTA, CDR2 FQGNSA. CDR3 length: 13 residues. CDR3 loop: CASSLREQETQYF. In nucleotides, the CDR3 is TGTGCCAGCAGCCTGCGGGAGCAAGAGACCCAGTACTTC.

The CDR3 protein is CSVGPGGRQPQHF. In DNA, the CDR3 is TGCAGCGTTGGCCCGGGAGGGCGTCAGCCCCAGCATTTT. The chain joins TRBV29-1 to TRBJ1-5; D remains unclear. Trimming took 4 bases from V and 6 from J, leaving 13 bases between them. The CDR3 runs 13 residues. Germline values: CDR1 SQVTM, CDR2 ANQGSEA.

This clonotype was observed many times. The rearrangement uses TRBV6-5 and TRBJ2-6; no firm D call. Per germline, CDR1 MNHEY and CDR2 SVGAGI. The CDR3 runs to 15 residues. V lost 3 bases to trimming and J lost 2 bases, with 8 bases between them. DNA for the CDR3: TGTGCCAGCAGTTATGAACAGCCTGGGGCCAACGTCCTGACTTTC. Protein sequence: CASSYEQPGANVLTF.

The rearrangement joins TRBV7-9 to TRBJ1-1; 8 bases are shared with TRBD1. This CDR3 is 13 amino acids long. The V gene's germline CDR1 is SEHNR and CDR2 FQNEAQ (reference sequence). Trimming cost V 4 bases and J 4 bases; bases outside gene matches: 2. CDR3 nucleotides: TGTGCCAGCAGCTCCCAGGGGGCCACTGAAGCTTTCTTT. Amino acid sequence: CASSSQGATEAFF.

The V gene is TRBV2, the J gene TRBJ2-5; 7 positions agree with TRBD2. The trim removed 8 bases at V and 4 bases at J, leaving 7 bases unmatched. This CDR3 has 13 residues. CDR1 SNHLY and CDR2 FYNNEI come from the germline V gene. As DNA, the CDR3 is TGTGCCAGCGCCGGAGAGCGGGGAGAGACCCAGTACTTC. It translates to CASAGERGETQYF.

This chain's CDR3 is CASSYDGHNTGELFF. In DNA form, the CDR3 reads TGTGCCAGCAGTTACGACGGACATAACACCGGGGAGCTGTTTTTT. The chain has TRBV12-3 or TRBV12-4 and TRBJ2-2; D possibly corresponds to TRBD1 (5 bases). Trimming pared 4 bases from V and 2 bases from J, leaving 11 bases between. CDR3 size: 15 residues.

The chain links TRBV4-3 to TRBJ2-3; TRBD2 matches 10 bases. Unmatched junction bases numbered 8, after V lost 0 bases and J lost 5 bases. CDR1 LGHNA and CDR2 YSLEER come from the germline V gene. The CDR3 loop spans 17 amino acids. CDR3 DNA: TGCGCCAGCAGCCAAGATCTGGGGCTAGCGGGGGAAGATACGCAGTATTTT. Protein product: CASSQDLGLAGEDTQYF.

This clonotype was picked up a small number of times. The rearrangement joins TRBV7-2 to TRBJ1-5, with TRBD1 as a possible D gene (6 bases). Per the germline V gene, CDR1 is SGHTA and CDR2 is FQGNSA. Deletions cut 3 bases from V and 1 base from J, with 16 bases between. The CDR3 runs 17 residues. The CDR3 sequence is CASSLWHSGQSNQPQHF. The DNA for the CDR3 is TGTGCCAGCAGCTTGTGGCACTCGGGACAAAGCAATCAGCCCCAGCATTTT.

The table lists this clonotype with a few counts. The V and J genes are TRBV9 and TRBJ1-2; 8 bases map to TRBD1. Germline CDR1 is SGDLS and CDR2 is YYNGEE. V lost 4 bases to trimming and J lost 4 bases; unmatched junction nucleotides: 12. The CDR3 has 16 residues. The CDR3 DNA is TGTGCCAGCAGCTCAATAGGACAGGGTTCTCCCTATGGCTACACCTTC. Protein product: CASSSIGQGSPYGYTF.

This clonotype was seen a handful of times. The rearrangement links TRBV4-2 to TRBJ1-2; 9 bases line up with TRBD1. V shed 2 bases and J 7 bases; nucleotides not matched to a gene: 8. Germline V CDR1 and CDR2: LGHNA, YNFKEQ. There are 15 residues in the CDR3. The CDR3 DNA follows: TGTGCCAGCAGCCAACCTGAACAGGGGGCGCGTGGCTACACCTTC. Its translation: CASSQPEQGARGYTF.

This clonotype came up many times. The chain combines TRBV9 with TRBJ2-1; 10 bases map to TRBD1. The CDR3 runs to 16 residues. The J segment lost 5 bases and the V segment lost 4 bases, leaving 9 bases of the junction unmatched. Looked up from germline, CDR1 is SGDLS and CDR2 is YYNGEE. The CDR3 DNA reads TGTGCCAGCAGCACCCCGGGACAGGGGATTGACAATGAGCAGTTCTTC. Translating gives CASSTPGQGIDNEQFF.

This clonotype was picked up a small number of times. The chain combines TRBV6-2 or TRBV6-3 with TRBJ1-5; D is unresolved. Germline assignment: CDR1 MNHEY and CDR2 SVGEGT. Between the trimmed V and J ends, which lost 8 bases and 0 bases, there was a span of 11 bases. This CDR3 region has 14 residues. CDR3 in DNA: TGTGCCAGCTCATCGCGGTATAGCAATCAGCCCCAGCATTTT. Amino acid sequence: CASSSRYSNQPQHF.

This clonotype was picked up a small number of times. The chain uses TRBV28 and TRBJ2-7; 7 bases are shared with TRBD1. Losses at the gene ends were 5 bases for V and 7 bases for J; bases not matched to a gene: 14. The CDR3 sequence is 15 residues long. CDR1 and CDR2 (germline): MDHEN, SYDVKM. The CDR3 is CASSRQGPPLGEQYV. The CDR3 nucleotides read TGTGCCAGCAGTCGACAGGGCCCCCCTCTCGGAGAGCAGTACGTC.

The chain combines TRBV18 with TRBJ2-7; 7 nucleotides agree with TRBD1. This CDR3 is 13 amino acids long. V lost 5 bases, J lost 6 bases, and 7 bases stayed unmatched. The V gene's germline CDR1 is KGHSH and CDR2 LQKENI. DNA of the CDR3: TGTGCCAGCTCATCAACAGGGGTTAGCGAGCAGTACTTC. Protein sequence: CASSSTGVSEQYF.